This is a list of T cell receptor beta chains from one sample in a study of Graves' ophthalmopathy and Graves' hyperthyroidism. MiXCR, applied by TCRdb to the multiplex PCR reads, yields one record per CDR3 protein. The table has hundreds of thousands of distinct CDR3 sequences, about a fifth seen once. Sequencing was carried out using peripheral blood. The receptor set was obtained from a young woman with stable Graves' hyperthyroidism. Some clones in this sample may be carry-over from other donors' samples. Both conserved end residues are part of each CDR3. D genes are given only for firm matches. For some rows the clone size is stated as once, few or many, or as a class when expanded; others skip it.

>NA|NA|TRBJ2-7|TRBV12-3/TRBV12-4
CASSLDRRGGIEQYF
TGTGCCAGCAGTTTAGATCGACGAGGAGGGATAGAGCAGTACTTC
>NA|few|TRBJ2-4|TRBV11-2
CASSSNNDQYF
TGTGCCAGCAGCTCAAATAATGATCAGTACTTC
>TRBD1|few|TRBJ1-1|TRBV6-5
CASSYEGANTEAFF
TGTGCCAGCAGTTACGAGGGGGCTAACACTGAAGCTTTCTTT
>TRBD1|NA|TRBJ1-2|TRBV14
CASSQGGTGPRGYTF
TGTGCCAGCAGCCAAGGTGGGACAGGCCCAAGGGGCTACACCTTC
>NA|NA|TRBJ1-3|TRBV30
CAWGPGNTIYF
TGTGCCTGGGGCCCTGGAAACACCATATATTTT
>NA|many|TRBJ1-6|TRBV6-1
CASKESSYNSPLHF
TGTGCCAGCAAGGAGAGCTCCTATAATTCACCCCTCCACTTT
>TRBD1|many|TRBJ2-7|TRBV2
CASSDVGQGFEQYF
TGTGCCAGCAGTGACGTGGGACAGGGATTCGAGCAGTACTTC
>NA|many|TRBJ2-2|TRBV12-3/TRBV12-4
CASSSRDGGELFF
TGTGCCAGCAGTTCCAGGGACGGCGGGGAGCTGTTTTTT
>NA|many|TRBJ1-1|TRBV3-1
CASSRGGARNTEAFF
TGTGCCAGCAGCCGAGGAGGGGCTCGAAACACTGAAGCTTTCTTT
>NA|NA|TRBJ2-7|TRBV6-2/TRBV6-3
CASSYGTVGPWGTSYEQYF
TGTGCCAGCAGTTACGGCACGGTGGGTCCTTGGGGGACCTCCTACGAGCAGTACTTC
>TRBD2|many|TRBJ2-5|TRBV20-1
CSARDLIAGVQETQYF
TGCAGTGCTAGAGATCTGATAGCGGGGGTGCAAGAGACCCAGTACTTC
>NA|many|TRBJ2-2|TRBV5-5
CASSFGAKTNTGELFF
TGTGCCAGCAGCTTCGGGGCGAAGACGAACACCGGGGAGCTGTTTTTT
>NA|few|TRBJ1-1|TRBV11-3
CAGSRTVNTEAFF
TGTGCCGGCAGCCGGACGGTTAACACTGAAGCTTTCTTT
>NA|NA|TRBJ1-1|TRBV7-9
CASSLGLYHTEAFF
TGTGCCAGCAGCTTAGGCCTCTATCACACTGAAGCTTTCTTT
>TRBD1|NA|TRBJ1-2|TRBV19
CASWKTGGLRGYTF
TGTGCCAGTTGGAAGACAGGGGGGCTTCGCGGCTACACCTTC
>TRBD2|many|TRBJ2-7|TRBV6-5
CASSYYGLAGYEQYF
TGTGCCAGCAGCTATTATGGACTAGCGGGGTACGAGCAGTACTTC
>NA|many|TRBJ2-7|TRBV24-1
CATSPPTGSLRYEQYF
TGTGCCACCAGTCCCCCGACCGGGTCGTTACGCTACGAGCAGTACTTC